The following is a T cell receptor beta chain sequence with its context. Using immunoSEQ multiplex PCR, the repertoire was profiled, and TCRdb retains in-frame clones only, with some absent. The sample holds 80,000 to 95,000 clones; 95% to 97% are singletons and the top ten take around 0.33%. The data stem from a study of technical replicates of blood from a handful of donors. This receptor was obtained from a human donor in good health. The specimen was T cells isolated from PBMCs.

CDR3 sequence reads: CASSLLFILAGNTGELFF. The CDR3 DNA reads TGTGCCAGCAGTTTACTTTTTATCCTAGCGGGGAACACCGGGGAGCTGTTTTTT. The chain combines TRBV28 with TRBJ2-2; 8 bases align to TRBD2. The CDR3 sequence is 18 residues long. Germline-derived CDR1 and CDR2 are MDHEN and SYDVKM. Trimming at V came to 2 bases and at J to 1 base, leaving 9 bases not matched to a gene.